The 16 T cell receptor beta chains below were found in one sample sequenced in a study of blood T cell repertoires in COVID-19. Assay: immunoSEQ multiplex PCR; the TCRdb copy retains only in-frame clones and omits some. The table lists under 300,000 clones, more than 85% of them singletons. Specimen: peripheral blood. The receptors were sampled from a woman between 65 and 79 years old with active or convalescent COVID-19.

The chain recombines TRBV19 with TRBJ2-2, with 9 nucleotides matching TRBD2. There are 17 residues in the CDR3. The V and J ends lost 4 bases and 5 bases, in that order; junction bases with no gene match: 11. Per germline, CDR1 LNHDA and CDR2 SQIVND (reference sequence). CDR3 sequence reads: CASSSPVGGGVTGELFF. The CDR3 DNA reads as TGTGCCAGTAGTAGCCCGGTGGGCGGGGGGGTGACCGGGGAGCTGTTTTTT.

The rearrangement joins TRBV7-2 to TRBJ2-5; 8 positions match TRBD2. Germline V gives CDR1 SGHTA, CDR2 FQGNSA. Trimming removed 2 bases from V and 2 bases from J; junction bases left unmatched: 10. The CDR3 covers 17 residues. The CDR3: CASSLIGRGEKQETQYF. CDR3 nucleotide sequence: TGTGCCAGCAGCTTAATTGGGCGGGGGGAGAAACAAGAGACCCAGTACTTC.

The chain employs TRBV9 and TRBJ2-2; 8 nucleotides match TRBD1. CDR1 SGDLS and CDR2 YYNGEE come from the germline V gene. V was pared by 5 bases and J by 4 bases, with 10 bases of the junction left unmatched. This CDR3 is built from 16 residues. The chain's CDR3 is CASRPYGQGGTGELFF. DNA for the CDR3: TGTGCCAGCAGACCTTATGGACAGGGTGGCACCGGGGAGCTGTTTTTT. Drawing the rest from reference TRBV9 and TRBJ2-2, the complete variable domain is DSGVTQTPKHLITATGQRVTLRCSPRSGDLSVYWYQQSLDQGLQFLIQYYNGEERAKGNILERFSAQQFPDLHSELNLSSLELGDSALYFCASRPYGQGGTGELFFGEGSRLTVL.

The J gene is TRBJ1-2, the V gene TRBV19; the D gene is possibly TRBD1 (5 bases). The V end was cut by 7 bases, the J end by 8 bases, with 20 bases between. Per germline, CDR1 LNHDA and CDR2 SQIVND (reference sequence). This CDR3 has 14 amino acids. The CDR3 sequence: CASNVQGQKGGYTF. The CDR3 DNA reads as TGTGCCAGTAATGTGCAGGGCCAGAAGGGAGGCTACACCTTC.

V and J are TRBV3-1 (or the pseudogene TRBV3-2) and TRBJ2-7; 8 bases map to TRBD1. There are 15 residues in the CDR3. V gave up 4 bases and J gave up 5 bases; unmatched junction bases: 10. Germline V gene lookup returns CDR1 LGHDT and CDR2 YNNKEL (reference sequence). The DNA for the CDR3 is TGTGCCAGCAGCCCCGCATCAGGGGGCATCGACGAGCAGTACTTC. Protein sequence: CASSPASGGIDEQYF.

The rearrangement joins TRBV6-1 to TRBJ1-4; possibly TRBD1 for D (5 bases). CDR1 and CDR2 from the germline V gene are MNHNS and SASEGT. Trimming shortened V by 6 bases and J by 4 bases, and 9 bases separated the two germline ends. There are 13 residues in the CDR3. The CDR3 DNA sequence: TGTGCCAGCAGAGACAGCTATAATGAAAAACTGTTTTTT. This encodes CASRDSYNEKLFF.

This chain uses TRBV5-1 with TRBJ1-1; D is unresolved. The CDR3 consists of 14 residues. With 3 bases removed from V and 1 base from J, the gap between germline ends came to 10 bases. Germline V gene sequence: CDR1 SGHRS, CDR2 YFSETQ. The CDR3 region is CASSSEQWNTEAFF. The CDR3 DNA sequence: TGCGCCAGCAGCTCCGAGCAATGGAACACTGAAGCTTTCTTT.

The chain employs TRBV19 and TRBJ1-6; 9 nucleotides match TRBD1. The CDR3 loop spans 17 amino acids. V trimming: 5 bases; J trimming: 1 base; junction bases outside the gene matches: 6. CDR1 and CDR2 from the germline V gene are LNHDA and SQIVND (reference sequence). The CDR3 bases are TGTGCCAGTAGTTCCGGACAGGGGACGTCCTATAATTCACCCCTCCACTTT. Its translation is CASSSGQGTSYNSPLHF. The whole variable domain, remainder taken from reference TRBV19 and TRBJ1-6, is DGGITQSPKYLFRKEGQNVTLSCEQNLNHDAMYWYRQDPGQGLRLIYYSQIVNDFQKGDIAEGYSVSREKKESFPLTVTSAQKNPTAFYLCASSSGQGTSYNSPLHFGNGTRLTVT.

This clone showed up just a few times. J is TRBJ1-3 and V is TRBV18; the D is unclear. V was shortened by 3 bases and J by 0 bases, with 12 bases between the two germline ends. The germline V gene encodes CDR1 KGHSH and CDR2 LQKENI. This CDR3 region has 16 residues. For the CDR3, the DNA is TGTGCCAGCTCACCGACAACAGCCCTCTCTGGAAACACCATATATTTT. Protein: CASSPTTALSGNTIYF.

The table lists this clone with a few counts. CDR3 in amino acids: CASSGQGGSPLHF. For the CDR3, the DNA is TGCGCCAGCAGCGGACAGGGTGGTTCACCCCTCCACTTT. The V gene is TRBV5-1, the J gene TRBJ1-6, with 8 bases identical to TRBD1. V shed 4 bases and J 9 bases; nucleotides not matched to a gene: 3. CDR3 length equals 13 residues. Germline V CDR1 and CDR2: SGHRS, YFSETQ.

This sequence joins TRBV19 and TRBJ1-5, with 10 bases that match TRBD1. Germline loops: CDR1 LNHDA, CDR2 SQIVND (reference sequence). The junction had 5 bases not matched to a gene; V was cut back by 0 bases and J by 6 bases. The length of the CDR3 is 16 residues. CDR3 loop: CASSIEGQGEGQPQHF. Written as DNA, the CDR3 is TGTGCCAGTAGTATAGAAGGACAGGGGGAGGGTCAGCCCCAGCATTTT.

V and J are TRBV24-1 and TRBJ2-2; D may be TRBD2 (5 bases). Germline values: CDR1 KGHDR, CDR2 SFDVKD. The V and J ends lost 1 base and 2 bases respectively, with 7 bases between them. CDR3 length: 15 residues. CDR3 DNA: TGTGCCACCAGTGATTTCCGGGGAAACACCGGGGAGCTGTTTTTT. Residues: CATSDFRGNTGELFF.

This chain links TRBV7-2 with TRBJ1-5; maybe TRBD1 (6 bases). The CDR3 covers 13 residues. The ends were cut back, 4 bases at V and 4 bases at J, with 8 bases in the middle. From germline, CDR1 is SGHTA and CDR2 FQGNSA. CDR3 loop: CASSYTGNQPQHF. Here the CDR3 DNA reads TGTGCCAGCAGCTACACAGGGAATCAGCCCCAGCATTTT.

The rearrangement links TRBV15 to TRBJ1-4; 8 bases agree with TRBD1. This CDR3 contains 16 residues. J lost 5 bases, V lost 4 bases, and 9 bases had no gene match. Per the germline V gene, CDR1 is LNHNV and CDR2 is YYDKDF (reference sequence). The CDR3 coding sequence is TGTGCCACCAGCAAACCACGGACAGGGAAAAATGAAAAACTGTTTTTT. Protein: CATSKPRTGKNEKLFF.

The V gene is TRBV4-3, the J gene TRBJ1-2, with D unresolved. The germline CDR1 and CDR2 sequences are LGHNA and YSLEER. The length of the CDR3 is 15 residues. Trimming removed 0 bases at V and 5 bases at J, with 13 bases between. In DNA form, the CDR3 reads TGCGCCAGCAGCCAAGATGGAGGTAACGCTTATGGCTACACCTTC. Its protein is CASSQDGGNAYGYTF.

The J gene is TRBJ2-5, the V gene TRBV6-5; 8 bases agree with TRBD1. V trimming: 1 base; J trimming: 5 bases; junction bases outside the gene matches: 6. CDR1 is MNHEY, CDR2 SVGAGI, per germline. This CDR3 spans 15 amino acids. CDR3 amino acids: CASSYFDRGGETQYF. CDR3 coding DNA: TGTGCCAGCAGTTACTTTGACAGGGGTGGGGAGACCCAGTACTTC.